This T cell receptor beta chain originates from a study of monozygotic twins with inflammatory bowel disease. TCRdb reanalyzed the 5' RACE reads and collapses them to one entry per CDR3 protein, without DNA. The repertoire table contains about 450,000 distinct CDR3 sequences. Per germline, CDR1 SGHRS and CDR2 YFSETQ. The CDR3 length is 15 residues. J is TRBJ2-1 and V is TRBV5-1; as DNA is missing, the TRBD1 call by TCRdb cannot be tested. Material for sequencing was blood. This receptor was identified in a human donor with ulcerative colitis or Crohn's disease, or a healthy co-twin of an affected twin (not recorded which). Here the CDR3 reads CASSLAGGDYNEQFF.